The 28 T cell receptor beta chains listed next were all sequenced from one sample in a study of technical replicates of blood from a handful of donors. TCRdb keeps only in-frame clones here, not all; method: immunoSEQ multiplex PCR. This sample has 65,000 to 90,000 clones, with roughly nine tenths found just once. The sample consisted of T cells isolated from PBMCs. These receptors were taken from a human donor in good health.

J is TRBJ2-1 and V is TRBV7-6; 8 bases match TRBD2. CDR1 SGHVS and CDR2 FNYEAQ come from the germline V gene. Trimming removed 7 bases from V and 3 bases from J; junction bases left unmatched: 14. The CDR3 has 17 amino acids. As DNA, the CDR3 is TGTGCCAGCACCCCCTTAGGCGGGGGGCTATACTACAATGAGCAGTTCTTC. It encodes CASTPLGGGLYYNEQFF.

The rearrangement uses TRBV6-5 and TRBJ2-5; D is undetermined. CDR3 length: 14 amino acids. V was trimmed by 2 bases and J by 2 bases, leaving 9 bases between them. Per the germline V gene, CDR1 is MNHEY and CDR2 is SVGAGI. CDR3 sequence reads: CASSYTTKQETQYF. DNA for the CDR3: TGTGCCAGCAGTTACACGACAAAACAAGAGACCCAGTACTTC.

This clone was seen only a few times. The chain has TRBV29-1 and TRBJ2-7; 11 bases agree with TRBD1. Trimming cost V 6 bases and J 5 bases; bases outside gene matches: 9. This CDR3 is built from 14 residues. Germline assignment: CDR1 SQVTM and CDR2 ANQGSEA. CDR3 DNA: TGCAGCGTCAGAACCGGGACAGGGGGGAACGAGCAGTACTTC. The encoded protein is CSVRTGTGGNEQYF.

V gene TRBV11-2 combines with J gene TRBJ2-5; 7 bases align to TRBD1. CDR1 and CDR2 from the germline V gene are SGHAT and FQNNGV. Unmatched junction bases numbered 8, after V lost 5 bases and J lost 2 bases. This CDR3 spans 15 amino acids. The chain's CDR3 is CASSPRQGWQETQYF. CDR3 bases: TGTGCCAGCAGCCCCCGACAGGGTTGGCAAGAGACCCAGTACTTC.

The chain couples TRBV6-5 to TRBJ2-1, with TRBD2 matching 12 bases. The trim removed 2 bases at V and 13 bases at J, leaving 9 bases unmatched. The CDR3 sequence is 15 residues long. From germline, CDR1 is MNHEY and CDR2 SVGAGI. The CDR3 sequence: CASSYTSPTSGRQFF. CDR3 sequence (DNA): TGTGCCAGCAGTTACACCAGCCCGACTAGCGGGAGACAGTTCTTC.

The V call is TRBV30, the J call TRBJ2-3, with 8 positions matching TRBD1. This CDR3 comprises 15 residues. The germline V gene has CDR1 GTSNPN and CDR2 SVGIG (reference sequence). The V gene end was trimmed by 5 bases and the J gene end by 8 bases; junction bases not matched to a gene: 15. CDR3 residues: CAWGTQGQGLPTQYF. The DNA of the CDR3 is TGTGCCTGGGGGACGCAAGGACAGGGCCTCCCTACGCAGTATTTT.

The gene calls are TRBV25-1 and TRBJ1-5; D may be TRBD1 (6 bases). CDR3 length equals 15 residues. The V and J ends lost 5 bases and 5 bases respectively, with 16 bases between them. CDR1 is MGHDK, CDR2 SYGVNS, per germline. CDR3 nucleotide sequence: TGTGCCAGCAGTCCGGGGGGGAGGGGGGATCAGCCCCAGCATTTT. Its translation: CASSPGGRGDQPQHF.

The rearrangement uses TRBV6-1 and TRBJ2-3; 10 bases line up with TRBD2. The germline V gene encodes CDR1 MNHNS and CDR2 SASEGT. The CDR3 is 18 amino acids. J was trimmed by 5 bases and V by 1 base; bases with no gene match: 12. CDR3 region: CASSEDFWTSGSGDTQYF. CDR3 DNA: TGTGCCAGCAGTGAAGACTTTTGGACTAGCGGTTCTGGAGATACGCAGTATTTT.

J is TRBJ1-3 and V is TRBV6-1, with 7 positions matching TRBD1. With V trimmed by 3 bases and J by 3 bases, 5 bases remained unmatched. Germline loops: CDR1 MNHNS, CDR2 SASEGT. The CDR3 extends over 15 amino acids. As DNA, the CDR3 is TGTGCCAGCAGTGAGGCGACAGGGTATGGAAACACCATATATTTT. Its protein is CASSEATGYGNTIYF.

The chain carries TRBV6-4 and TRBJ1-1, with D hard to call. The germline CDR1 and CDR2 sequences are MRHNA and SNTAGT. The ends were cut back, 6 bases at V and 6 bases at J, with 20 bases in the middle. The CDR3 covers 15 residues. The CDR3, as DNA: TGTGCCAGCAGCGACAAACCGGGAGTAGGCGCTGAAGCTTTCTTT. Translating gives CASSDKPGVGAEAFF.

The V call is TRBV28, the J call TRBJ2-3, with D perhaps TRBD1 (6 bases). CDR1 and CDR2 (germline): MDHEN, SYDVKM. V shed 8 bases and J shed 0 bases, with 15 bases lying between them. The CDR3 covers 15 residues. This CDR3 reads CASHPDSPSTDTQYF. CDR3 in DNA: TGTGCCAGCCACCCGGACAGCCCTAGCACAGATACGCAGTATTTT. Complete variable domain (other parts from reference TRBV28 and TRBJ2-3): DVKVTQSSRYLVKRTGEKVFLECVQDMDHENMFWYRQDPGLGLRLIYFSYDVKMKEKGDIPEGYSVSREKKERFSLILESASTNQTSMYLCASHPDSPSTDTQYFGPGTRLTVL.

V usage is TRBV11-2 and J usage is TRBJ2-7; D is perhaps TRBD1 (6 bases). Germline CDR1 reads SGHAT; CDR2 reads FQNNGV. There are 14 residues in the CDR3. Trimming cost V 2 bases and J 2 bases, with 10 bases left between them. For the CDR3, the DNA is TGTGCCAGCAGCTTACCAGGGGAAACCTACGAGCAGTACTTC. Residues: CASSLPGETYEQYF.

The chain joins TRBV29-1 to TRBJ2-3; no definite D call. The CDR3 contains 13 residues. The ends were cut back, 5 bases at V and 4 bases at J, with 13 bases in the middle. In germline, CDR1 is SQVTM, CDR2 ANQGSEA. CDR3 loop: CSVTMDVADTQYF. CDR3 in DNA: TGCAGCGTTACTATGGATGTCGCAGATACGCAGTATTTT.

The rearrangement links TRBV9 to TRBJ2-1; D perhaps matches TRBD2 (7 bases). This CDR3 has 16 residues. V lost 3 bases, J lost 2 bases, and 15 bases lay in between. Germline V lookup: CDR1 SGDLS, CDR2 YYNGEE. The CDR3 nucleotides read TGTGCCAGCAGCGGAGGGGGGGGTAATACCTACAATGAGCAGTTCTTC. Its protein product is CASSGGGGNTYNEQFF.

The chain uses TRBV18 and TRBJ2-5; possible D gene TRBD2, 5 bases. Trimming removed 0 bases at V and 5 bases at J, with 10 bases between. This CDR3 is built from 14 residues. Germline V gene lookup returns CDR1 KGHSH and CDR2 LQKENI. This chain's CDR3 is CASSPPRERETQYF. The CDR3 region has the DNA TGTGCCAGCTCACCACCAAGGGAGAGGGAGACCCAGTACTTC.

The chain employs TRBV2 and TRBJ1-5; tentative D call: TRBD1 (5 bases). There are 15 residues in the CDR3. CDR1 is SNHLY, CDR2 FYNNEI, per germline. V was trimmed by 2 bases and J by 2 bases, leaving 10 bases between them. In DNA, the CDR3 is TGTGCCAGCAGTGAAAGGCGCAGGGGCAATCAGCCCCAGCATTTT. Translated, it gives CASSERRRGNQPQHF.

This chain links TRBV9 with TRBJ2-7; 7 bases fit TRBD2. V lost 0 bases to trimming and J lost 2 bases; unmatched junction nucleotides: 11. There are 17 residues in the CDR3. Per germline, CDR1 SGDLS and CDR2 YYNGEE. The chain's CDR3 is CASSVDRTRGTTYEQYF. For the CDR3, the DNA is TGTGCCAGCAGCGTAGACCGGACGCGGGGGACCACCTACGAGCAGTACTTC.

V gene TRBV9 combines with J gene TRBJ1-2; TRBD1 agrees at 7 bases. The germline V gene encodes CDR1 SGDLS and CDR2 YYNGEE. The CDR3 consists of 15 residues. The J segment lost 3 bases and the V segment lost 3 bases, leaving 8 bases of the junction unmatched. This CDR3 reads CASSAVDRVYYGYTF. The CDR3 DNA sequence: TGTGCCAGCAGCGCCGTCGACAGGGTTTACTATGGCTACACCTTC.

The CDR3 sequence: CASSFGQGMNTEAFF. The DNA of the CDR3 is TGTGCCAGCAGCTTTGGACAGGGGATGAACACTGAAGCTTTCTTT. The genes are TRBV7-6 and TRBJ1-1, with 9 bases that match TRBD1. Germline CDR1 reads SGHVS; CDR2 reads FNYEAQ. This CDR3 is built from 15 residues. With V trimmed by 3 bases and J by 0 bases, 2 bases remained unmatched.

The chain uses TRBV7-3 and TRBJ2-2; tentative D call: TRBD2 (5 bases). Trimming stripped 2 bases from V and 5 bases from J, with 6 bases between. This CDR3 region has 13 residues. CDR1 is SGHTA and CDR2 is FQGTGA in the germline V gene. CDR3 amino acids: CASSLEGTGELFF. The CDR3 DNA is TGTGCCAGCAGCTTAGAGGGTACCGGGGAGCTGTTTTTT.

V gene TRBV2 combines with J gene TRBJ2-4; 10 bases agree with TRBD2. The germline gives CDR1 SNHLY, CDR2 FYNNEI. This CDR3 has 15 residues. V lost 6 bases and J lost 0; bases outside the gene matches: 2. The chain's CDR3 is CASRRLAGAKNIQYF. The CDR3 bases are TGTGCCAGCAGACGACTAGCGGGAGCCAAAAACATTCAGTACTTC. Based on the CDR3 plus reference TRBV2 and TRBJ2-4, the full variable domain is EPEVTQTPSHQVTQMGQEVILRCVPISNHLYFYWYRQILGQKVEFLVSFYNNEISEKSEIFDDQFSVERPDGSNFTLKIRSTKLEDSAMYFCASRRLAGAKNIQYFGAGTRLSVL.

The chain couples TRBV4-1 to TRBJ2-7; D uncertain. Trimming cost V 0 bases and J 3 bases, with 15 bases left between them. Per the germline V gene, CDR1 is MGHRA and CDR2 is YSYEKL. CDR3 length: 16 residues. The CDR3 reads CASSQDRWSQNYEQYF. CDR3 nucleotide sequence: TGCGCCAGCAGCCAAGACAGGTGGTCACAAAACTACGAGCAGTACTTC.

The chain carries TRBV15 and TRBJ2-1; tentatively, D is TRBD2 (6 bases). Germline-derived CDR1 and CDR2 are LNHNV and YYDKDF (reference sequence). CDR3 length equals 16 residues. V was cut by 4 bases and J by 6 bases, with 19 bases left in between. Here the CDR3 reads CATSTGPGGEINEQFF. CDR3 nucleotide sequence: TGTGCCACCAGCACGGGCCCGGGCGGGGAGATCAATGAGCAGTTCTTC. Filled out from reference TRBV15 and TRBJ2-1, the complete variable domain reads DAMVIQNPRYQVTQFGKPVTLSCSQTLNHNVMYWYQQKSSQAPKLLFHYYDKDFNNEADTPDNFQSRRPNTSFCFLDIRSPGLGDTAMYLCATSTGPGGEINEQFFGPGTRLTVL.

V is TRBV27 and J is TRBJ2-5; 11 nucleotides agree with TRBD2. Germline V gives CDR1 MNHEY, CDR2 SMNVEV (reference sequence). There are 14 residues in the CDR3. V was pared by 4 bases and J by 5 bases, with 3 bases of the junction left unmatched. The CDR3 coding sequence is TGTGCCAGCAGTTCCCGACTAGCGGGGGAGACCCAGTACTTC. It specifies CASSSRLAGETQYF.

This clone has a single count. The rearrangement uses TRBV4-1 and TRBJ2-1; 7 nucleotides match TRBD1. CDR1 and CDR2 from the germline V gene are MGHRA and YSYEKL. CDR3 length equals 12 residues. J was trimmed by 13 bases and V by 3 bases; bases with no gene match: 6. The CDR3 is CASSHIQGLQFF. The DNA of the CDR3 is TGCGCCAGCAGCCATATACAGGGGCTCCAGTTCTTC.

The genes are TRBV4-1 and TRBJ1-1; perhaps TRBD1 as D (6 bases). Germline loops: CDR1 MGHRA, CDR2 YSYEKL. The V end was cut by 3 bases, the J end by 4 bases, with 21 bases between. The CDR3 has 17 amino acids. The CDR3 here is CASSHRNRALGTTEAFF. The CDR3 DNA reads as TGCGCCAGCAGCCACCGGAACAGGGCCTTAGGGACCACTGAAGCTTTCTTT.

The J gene is TRBJ2-7, the V gene TRBV6-1; D unclear. Germline V gene data show CDR1 as MNHNS and CDR2 as SASEGT. The CDR3 runs to 9 residues. The CDR3 loop is CGSGYEQYF. CDR3 bases: TGTGGTTCAGGCTACGAGCAGTACTTC.

The chain has TRBV10-3 and TRBJ1-2; 9 nucleotides line up with TRBD1. Germline CDR1 reads ENHRY; CDR2 reads SYGVKD. Trimming took 9 bases from V and 5 from J; bases not matched to a gene: 7. This CDR3 is 13 amino acids long. The CDR3 coding sequence is TGTGCCATGCATCCGGGACAGGGATATGGCTACACCTTC. Translation: CAMHPGQGYGYTF.